The 23 T cell receptor beta chains listed next were all sequenced from one sample in a study of CXCR3-negative and CXCR3-positive naive CD8 T cells. Libraries of TRB cDNA were made by 5' RACE and carried UMIs. TCRdb reprocessed the 5' RACE reads; each CDR3 protein has one entry and no DNA is given. This sample's clone table lists about 92,000 distinct CDR3 sequences. The sequencing input was naive CXCR3- CD8+ T cells from blood. As to subset: CD45RO-CCR7+CD27+CD95- naive CD8+ T cells lacking CXCR3 (TNR3-). These receptor sequences come from a human donor in good health. Some clones in this sample may be carry-over from other donors' samples.

The chain employs TRBV6-6 and TRBJ2-2; the TCRdb D gene call, TRBD2, has no DNA to confirm it. Germline lookup yields CDR1 MNHNY and CDR2 SVGAGI (reference sequence). The CDR3 has 17 amino acids. CDR3 loop: CASSPSRLAGGTGELFF.

The chain joins TRBV5-1 to TRBJ2-1; without DNA, the TCRdb call of TRBD1 cannot be checked. CDR1 is SGHRS, CDR2 YFSETQ, per germline. The CDR3 totals 14 residues. The CDR3 sequence: CASQGAGTYNEQFF. The variable domain in full, with the rest retrieved from reference TRBV5-1 and TRBJ2-1, is KAGVTQTPRYLIKTRGQQVTLSCSPISGHRSVSWYQQTPGQGLQFLFEYFSETQRNKGNFPGRFSGRQFSNSRSEMNVSTLELGDSALYLCASQGAGTYNEQFFGPGTRLTVL.

The rearrangement joins TRBV4-1 to TRBJ2-5; the D call of TRBD1 rests on TCRdb alone, since no DNA is present to check it. Germline V gene data show CDR1 as MGHRA and CDR2 as YSYEKL. The CDR3 is 17 amino acids. The chain's CDR3 is CASSQAPGYGRVETQYF.

The rearrangement uses TRBV11-2 and TRBJ2-7. CDR1 is SGHAT, CDR2 FQNNGV, per germline. The CDR3 runs 17 residues. CDR3 amino acids: CASSLELYATETYEQYF.

V usage is TRBV29-1 and J usage is TRBJ2-7. Germline lookup yields CDR1 SQVTM and CDR2 ANQGSEA. The CDR3 has 12 residues. The CDR3 is CSVADGSYEQYF.

V gene TRBV27 combines with J gene TRBJ2-1; without DNA, the TCRdb call of TRBD1 cannot be checked. Germline V CDR1 and CDR2: MNHEY, SMNVEV (reference sequence). The CDR3 sequence is 16 residues long. The chain's CDR3 is CASSSGQGVPYNEQFF.

The CDR3 loop is CASSSWTGTQETQYF. The chain has TRBV6-5 and TRBJ2-5; with no DNA, the TCRdb D assignment of TRBD1 cannot be verified. The germline gives CDR1 MNHEY, CDR2 SVGAGI. The CDR3 has 15 amino acids.

The rearrangement links TRBV27 to TRBJ2-7; the TRBD2 assignment by TCRdb is unverifiable without DNA. Germline V CDR1 and CDR2: MNHEY, SMNVEV (reference sequence). This CDR3 is built from 17 residues. The CDR3 is CASSLTGLAGETYEQYF.

J is TRBJ2-1 and V is TRBV7-6; TCRdb outputs TRBD2, but without DNA this stays unchecked. Germline V CDR1 and CDR2: SGHVS, FNYEAQ. CDR3 length: 19 residues. CDR3 amino acids: CASSLGLAGGMRSYNEQFF.

This CDR3 is CASSPRDTTNTGELFF. This chain uses TRBV4-3 with TRBJ2-2. Germline lookup yields CDR1 LGHNA and CDR2 YSLEER. This CDR3 region has 16 residues.

V gene TRBV29-1 combines with J gene TRBJ1-2; absent DNA, TCRdb's TRBD1 call cannot be checked. Germline CDR1 SQVTM, CDR2 ANQGSEA. The CDR3 is 16 amino acids. The CDR3 loop reads CSVVSDDRSSLDGYTF. The variable domain in full, with the rest retrieved from reference TRBV29-1 and TRBJ1-2, is SAVISQKPSRDICQRGTSLTIQCQVDSQVTMMFWYRQQPGQSLTLIATANQGSEATYESGFVIDKFPISRPNLTFSTLTVSNMSPEDSSIYLCSVVSDDRSSLDGYTFGSGTRLTVV.

The J gene is TRBJ1-1, the V gene TRBV5-1. Germline assignment: CDR1 SGHRS and CDR2 YFSETQ. This CDR3 is 16 amino acids long. CDR3 loop: CASSLGTAELWTEAFF. The full variable domain, in which reference TRBV5-1 and TRBJ1-1 provide the parts outside the CDR3, is KAGVTQTPRYLIKTRGQQVTLSCSPISGHRSVSWYQQTPGQGLQFLFEYFSETQRNKGNFPGRFSGRQFSNSRSEMNVSTLELGDSALYLCASSLGTAELWTEAFFGQGTRLTVV.

This chain links TRBV7-9 with TRBJ2-7; the TCRdb call, TRBD1, lacks DNA for checking. CDR3 size: 14 residues. Germline V gene sequence: CDR1 SEHNR, CDR2 FQNEAQ (reference sequence). CDR3 region: CASSPTGNSYEQYF.

The chain employs TRBV10-3 and TRBJ2-1; there is no DNA to check the TCRdb D call of TRBD1. The CDR3 is 14 amino acids. Germline V gene sequence: CDR1 ENHRY, CDR2 SYGVKD. CDR3: CAISEPPVKNEQFF.

V gene TRBV7-6 combines with J gene TRBJ2-7; TCRdb's D gene call, TRBD1, goes unchecked for lack of DNA. CDR3 length equals 16 residues. Germline V gives CDR1 SGHVS, CDR2 FNYEAQ. CDR3 protein: CASSFPRDRGSYEQYF.

This chain connects TRBV29-1 to TRBJ1-3. The CDR3 is 13 residues long. Germline V gene data show CDR1 as SQVTM and CDR2 as ANQGSEA. The CDR3: CSVRQPPGNTIYF.

This chain uses TRBV5-1 with TRBJ1-1; lacking DNA, the TRBD1 call made by TCRdb goes unchecked. CDR1 is SGHRS, CDR2 YFSETQ, per germline. The CDR3 has 14 amino acids. CDR3 protein: CASSLRQRNTEAFF.

The chain couples TRBV4-1 to TRBJ2-6; TCRdb's D call, TRBD2, is unchecked because there is no DNA. The CDR3 is 16 residues long. Per the germline V gene, CDR1 is MGHRA and CDR2 is YSYEKL. CDR3 loop: CASSQDPGPGANVLTF.

J is TRBJ2-7 and V is TRBV12-3 or TRBV12-4; the D gene TCRdb calls, TRBD1, cannot be checked with no DNA. The CDR3 consists of 15 residues. This chain's CDR3 is CASSPGQGLGYEQYF.

V gene TRBV6-4 combines with J gene TRBJ1-5; TCRdb picks TRBD1, but there is no DNA to check that call. Germline-derived CDR1 and CDR2 are MRHNA and SNTAGT. This CDR3 comprises 14 residues. This CDR3 reads CASGGNRVDQPQHF.

CDR3 sequence: CASSLDRDYSNQPQHF. The chain links TRBV7-2 to TRBJ1-5. The CDR3 totals 16 residues. From germline, CDR1 is SGHTA and CDR2 FQGNSA.

The chain uses TRBV20-1 and TRBJ2-4. The CDR3 extends over 13 amino acids. Germline values: CDR1 DFQATT, CDR2 SNEGSKA (reference sequence). The CDR3 protein is CSAREQAKNIQYF.

The chain carries TRBV12-3 or TRBV12-4 and TRBJ2-7. There are 14 residues in the CDR3. CDR3 residues: CASSFDGPFYEQYF.